These 16 T cell receptor beta chains share one sample of origin, sequenced in a study of OX40 agonist ivuxolimab in advanced cancers. Library generation was performed with the immunoSEQ multiplex PCR assay. What TCRdb holds here is the immuneACCESS table cut down to in-frame rearrangements. Part of the clones is not present; checked against another copy, under half of the missing clones reflect an unresolved V gene, and the others are unexplained. This sample lists about 54,000 clones; less than 95% were detected once. The biggest ten clones account for 8% to 10% of the sample. Sequencing was performed on CD4+ or CD8+ T cells sorted from blood, taken in a trial of the OX40 agonist ivuxolimab. Receptor source: an adult with an advanced solid tumor such as melanoma, head and neck, liver or kidney cancer.

The gene calls are TRBV4-1 and TRBJ2-1; D is ambiguous. This CDR3 is built from 16 residues. CDR1 and CDR2 (germline): MGHRA, YSYEKL. V was shortened by 4 bases and J by 4 bases, with 17 bases between the two germline ends. The DNA of the CDR3 is TGCGCCAGCAGCCCGTCGGAAGGATGGCTTTACAATGAGCAGTTCTTC. Translation: CASSPSEGWLYNEQFF.

This clone qualifies as medium-sized. This sequence joins TRBV9 and TRBJ2-7, with D perhaps given as TRBD1 or TRBD2 (5 bases each). Germline V gene data show CDR1 as SGDLS and CDR2 as YYNGEE. The CDR3 loop spans 17 amino acids. Trimming shortened V by 0 bases and J by 2 bases, and 18 bases separated the two germline ends. CDR3 protein: CASSVGDAGVATYEQYF. The DNA for the CDR3 is TGTGCCAGCAGCGTAGGGGACGCAGGAGTAGCAACCTACGAGCAGTACTTC.

The genes are TRBV6-5 and TRBJ2-3; TRBD1 agrees at 7 bases. The J segment lost 4 bases and the V segment lost 4 bases, leaving 8 bases of the junction unmatched. The CDR3 runs to 15 residues. Germline lookup yields CDR1 MNHEY and CDR2 SVGAGI. The CDR3 DNA is TGTGCCAGCAGTTTTACCCGACAGGGCGCAGATACGCAGTATTTT. Translation: CASSFTRQGADTQYF.

This rearrangement joins TRBV4-1 to TRBJ2-7; tentatively, D is TRBD2 (6 bases). Germline V gives CDR1 MGHRA, CDR2 YSYEKL. Trimming stripped 8 bases from V and 5 bases from J, with 7 bases between. This CDR3 spans 10 amino acids. Here the CDR3 reads CASGGDEQYF. The CDR3 DNA follows: TGCGCCAGCGGCGGGGACGAGCAGTACTTC.

The genes are TRBV25-1 and TRBJ2-2; 8 nucleotides align to TRBD1. J gave up 3 bases and V 6 bases, and 0 bases lay outside the gene matches. CDR1 is MGHDK and CDR2 is SYGVNS in the germline V gene. The CDR3 contains 13 residues. CDR3 sequence: CASRDRDTGELFF. The CDR3 coding sequence is TGTGCCAGCAGGGACAGGGACACCGGGGAGCTGTTTTTT.

There are a few counts of this clone. V gene TRBV6-6 combines with J gene TRBJ1-1; 7 bases line up with TRBD1. The CDR3 loop spans 14 amino acids. After removal of 5 bases from V and 1 base from J, the junction contained 4 bases not matched to a gene. Germline lookup yields CDR1 MNHNY and CDR2 SVGAGI (reference sequence). CDR3 DNA sequence: TGTGCCAGCAGTAGCAGGGGGTCGAACACTGAAGCTTTCTTT. Protein sequence: CASSSRGSNTEAFF.

This clone showed up just a few times. The chain employs TRBV19 and TRBJ1-4; 8 nucleotides match TRBD1. V shed 9 bases, J shed 7 bases, and the junction held 4 bases outside the gene matches. Germline V gene sequence: CDR1 LNHDA, CDR2 SQIVND (reference sequence). The CDR3 has 12 residues. The CDR3 loop reads CASGTGGEKLFF. In DNA, the CDR3 is TGTGCCAGCGGAACAGGGGGTGAAAAACTGTTTTTT. The whole variable domain, filled in from reference TRBV19 and TRBJ1-4, reads DGGITQSPKYLFRKEGQNVTLSCEQNLNHDAMYWYRQDPGQGLRLIYYSQIVNDFQKGDIAEGYSVSREKKESFPLTVTSAQKNPTAFYLCASGTGGEKLFFGSGTQLSVL.

The J gene is TRBJ1-4, the V gene TRBV7-2; 9 bases are shared with TRBD1. This CDR3 is built from 15 residues. Per the germline V gene, CDR1 is SGHTA and CDR2 is FQGNSA. Trimming at V came to 5 bases and at J to 6 bases, leaving 7 bases not matched to a gene. CDR3 sequence (DNA): TGTGCCAGCAGCCTCATTACAGGGGGCGATGAAAAACTGTTTTTT. It encodes CASSLITGGDEKLFF. Full variable domain (rest looked up from reference TRBV7-2 and TRBJ1-4): GAGVSQSPSNKVTEKGKDVELRCDPISGHTALYWYRQSLGQGLEFLIYFQGNSAPDKSGLPSDRFSAERTGGSVSTLTIQRTQQEDSAVYLCASSLITGGDEKLFFGSGTQLSVL.

This chain uses TRBV4-2 with TRBJ2-4; D might be TRBD1 (6 bases). The V gene lost 2 bases and the J gene lost 8 bases, with 13 bases spanning the gap. This CDR3 has 14 residues. Germline assignment: CDR1 LGHNA and CDR2 YNFKEQ. The CDR3 protein is CASSQPGELDIQYF. Written as DNA, the CDR3 is TGTGCCAGCAGCCAACCAGGGGAACTAGACATTCAGTACTTC.

The chain is built from TRBV21-1 and TRBJ2-7; the table gives TRBD2 as D, unverified against the DNA. TRBV21-1 is described as a pseudogene. This CDR3 spans 14 amino acids. CDR3 protein: CAIPRGRCIYEQYF. Here the CDR3 DNA reads TGTGCCATCCCTCGCGGGAGATGTATCTACGAGCAGTACTTC.

DNA for the CDR3: TGTGCCAGCAGCCAAGTTGGCAGCAGCTCCTATAATTCACCCCTCCACTTT. Protein sequence: CASSQVGSSSYNSPLHF. V gene TRBV4-2 combines with J gene TRBJ1-6; no clear D. CDR1 is LGHNA, CDR2 YNFKEQ, per germline. This CDR3 is 17 amino acids long. The germline V and J ends were trimmed by 1 base and 0 bases, with 10 bases remaining between them.

The chain recombines TRBV7-9 with TRBJ2-7, with TRBD1 matching over 9 bases. Germline V gene lookup returns CDR1 SEHNR and CDR2 FQNEAQ (reference sequence). CDR3 length equals 14 residues. V shed 5 bases, J shed 3 bases, and the junction held 5 bases outside the gene matches. In nucleotides, the CDR3 is TGTGCCAGCAGCCCCGGGACAGGGATCTACGAGCAGTACTTC. Amino acid sequence: CASSPGTGIYEQYF.

The chain employs TRBV7-9 and TRBJ1-1; D may be TRBD1 (6 bases). The CDR3 extends over 13 amino acids. Deletions cut 5 bases from V and 2 bases from J, with 9 bases between. Germline V gene data show CDR1 as SEHNR and CDR2 as FQNEAQ (reference sequence). Written as DNA, the CDR3 is TGTGCCAGCAGCGGGGACACCAACACTGAAGCTTTCTTT. Its protein product is CASSGDTNTEAFF.

The J gene is TRBJ2-2, the V gene TRBV7-6; 14 positions match TRBD2. The germline gives CDR1 SGHVS, CDR2 FNYEAQ. The CDR3 spans 18 residues. V lost 2 bases to trimming and J lost 7 bases; unmatched junction nucleotides: 9. The DNA for the CDR3 is TGTGCCAGCAGCTTAAGGGGACTAGCGGGGGCCCTCGGCGGGGAGCTGTTTTTT. Translated: CASSLRGLAGALGGELFF.

The chain employs TRBV9 and TRBJ2-7, with D unresolved. The V gene lost 3 bases and the J gene lost 6 bases, with 13 bases spanning the gap. CDR3 size: 13 residues. Per germline, CDR1 SGDLS and CDR2 YYNGEE. The CDR3 is CASSAPPRPEQYF. CDR3 in DNA: TGTGCCAGCAGCGCCCCCCCTCGGCCCGAGCAGTACTTC.

The chain has TRBV14 and TRBJ1-1; D might be TRBD1 (5 bases). This CDR3 has 15 amino acids. The V and J ends lost 3 bases and 1 base respectively, with 12 bases between them. Per germline, CDR1 SGHDN and CDR2 FVKESK. The CDR3 coding sequence is TGTGCCAGCAGCCAGCCTTCTACAGGGAACACTGAAGCTTTCTTT. Amino acids: CASSQPSTGNTEAFF.